The present T cell receptor (beta chain) was sequenced within a study of CD8 T cells in ankylosing spondylitis. Whole-study results and caveats: Seemingly distinctive of ankylosing spondylitis blood was a TCR beta motif formed by eight highly homologous variants. Clones linked to disease were reported to show significant enrichment in matched ankylosing spondylitis synovial fluid.

This clonotype appeared many times. Its antigen is unknown. The authors made TCR beta libraries by quantitative 5'-RACE with molecular barcodes. MiXCR, run by TCRdb on the 5' RACE reads, gives a single entry per CDR3 protein. The sample holds more than 500,000 distinct CDR3 sequences; roughly 5.3% are singletons and the top ten take around 3.4%. From germline, CDR1 is SGHDT and CDR2 YYEEEE. V was shortened by 0 bases and J by 1 base, with 10 bases between the two germline ends. The CDR3 spans 16 residues. Sequences were obtained from blood, either unsorted or a sorted T cell fraction (not recorded which). This chain links TRBV5-6 with TRBJ2-2; weak D call: TRBD2 (5 bases). The source is a male donor with ankylosing spondylitis. The CDR3 spells CASSLDGSVNTGELFF. The CDR3 nucleotides are TGTGCCAGCAGCTTGGATGGTAGCGTGAACACCGGGGAGCTGTTTTTT.